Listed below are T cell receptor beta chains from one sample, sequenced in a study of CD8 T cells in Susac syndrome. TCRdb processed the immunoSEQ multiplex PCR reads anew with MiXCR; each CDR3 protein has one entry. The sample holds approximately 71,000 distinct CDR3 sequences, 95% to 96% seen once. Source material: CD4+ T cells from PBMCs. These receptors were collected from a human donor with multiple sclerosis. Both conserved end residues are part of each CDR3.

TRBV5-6,CASSFPFSGAEAFF
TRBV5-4,CASSPGQGGAGELFF
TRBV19,CASTPGTLTGELFF
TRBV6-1,CASRGGQGPYSNQPQHF
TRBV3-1,CASSQGVWADTQYF
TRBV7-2,CASSLASDSSGKLFF
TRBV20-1,CSAGTSGAPTTETQYF
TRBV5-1,CASSSSGHHSTDTQYF
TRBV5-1,CASSLFGVQETQYF
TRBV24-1,CATSAGRNQPQHF
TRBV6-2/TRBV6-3,CASSYSPQRVDNEQFF
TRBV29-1,CSVEPGAGDGYTF
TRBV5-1,CASSFSGTVEYEQYF
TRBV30,CAWSVQGTDTQYF
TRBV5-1,CASSWKGSTGELFF
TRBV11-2,CASSDFYEQYF
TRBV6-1,CASSATWTLETQYF